This entry lists 21 T cell receptor beta chains sequenced from one sample in a study of T cells in Graves' hyperthyroidism and ophthalmopathy. Amplification of TCR beta CDR3 regions used RNA as the template. HTBI primers were employed in a first-round RT-PCR of the TCR CDR3. TCRdb reprocessed the multiplex PCR reads with MiXCR, giving one entry per CDR3 protein. Here the sample spans over 250,000 distinct CDR3 sequences, roughly an eighth being singletons. The sample taken for sequencing was blood. These receptors all come from a woman aged 40-49 years with Graves' ophthalmopathy.

Ten or more counts support this clonotype. The rearrangement uses TRBV27 and TRBJ1-1; D not resolved. Per the germline V gene, CDR1 is MNHEY and CDR2 is SMNVEV (reference sequence). CDR3 length equals 15 residues. The V gene lost 3 bases and the J gene lost 0 bases, with 11 bases spanning the gap. The CDR3 sequence is CASSFLVGMNTEAFF. The DNA for the CDR3 is TGTGCCAGCAGTTTCCTTGTTGGGATGAACACTGAAGCTTTCTTT.

Many counts were recorded for this clonotype. The chain recombines TRBV6-1 with TRBJ1-1; TRBD1 matches 7 bases. The V and J ends lost 3 bases and 4 bases, in that order; junction bases with no gene match: 8. Germline V lookup: CDR1 MNHNS, CDR2 SASEGT. CDR3 length: 15 residues. CDR3 amino acids: CASSDRDSPFTEAFF. CDR3 DNA: TGTGCCAGCAGTGACCGGGACAGTCCTTTCACTGAAGCTTTCTTT.

This clonotype was counted ten times or more. This chain uses TRBV20-1 with TRBJ2-7; D not certain. There are 13 residues in the CDR3. Trimming shortened V by 1 base and J by 0 bases, and 7 bases separated the two germline ends. Germline values: CDR1 DFQATT, CDR2 SNEGSKA (reference sequence). The CDR3: CSARVSYSYEQYF. The CDR3 DNA sequence: TGCAGTGCTAGAGTTAGTTACTCCTACGAGCAGTACTTC.

This clonotype was found many times. The genes are TRBV2 and TRBJ2-7; D perhaps matches TRBD1 (5 bases). Trimming left V 7 bases short and J 2 bases short, with 12 bases between. Germline V gives CDR1 SNHLY, CDR2 FYNNEI. The CDR3 runs to 13 residues. CDR3 region: CASKTGETYEQYF. The DNA for the CDR3 is TGTGCCAGCAAAACAGGTGAAACCTACGAGCAGTACTTC.

This clonotype was counted at least ten times. V gene TRBV28 combines with J gene TRBJ1-1, with D perhaps TRBD1 (5 bases). The germline V gene encodes CDR1 MDHEN and CDR2 SYDVKM. CDR3 length equals 15 residues. V was clipped by 6 bases and J by 5 bases, with 19 bases between them. The CDR3 DNA follows: TGTGCCAGCAGCCTCGCCCCTGGACAATCGACTGAAGCTTTCTTT. Amino acids: CASSLAPGQSTEAFF.

Many counts were recorded for this clonotype. This rearrangement joins TRBV11-2 to TRBJ2-7; the D is unclear. Trimming removed 8 bases at V and 2 bases at J, with 10 bases between. CDR1 SGHAT and CDR2 FQNNGV come from the germline V gene. There are 12 residues in the CDR3. CDR3: CASSLEAYEQYF. The CDR3 region has the DNA TGTGCCAGCTCCCTAGAAGCCTACGAGCAGTACTTC.

This clonotype was seen at least ten times. The rearrangement uses TRBV24-1 and TRBJ1-4; a weak D match, TRBD1 (6 bases). The V end lost 3 bases, the J end lost 8 bases, and 15 bases lay between the germline ends. This CDR3 spans 15 amino acids. CDR1 KGHDR and CDR2 SFDVKD come from the germline V gene. CDR3 nucleotide sequence: TGTGCCACCAGTGATGCCGGGGGCTCAGAAGAAAAACTGTTTTTT. It codes for CATSDAGGSEEKLFF.

This clonotype was recorded at least ten times. This chain connects TRBV6-1 to TRBJ1-2; the D is unclear. CDR3 length: 13 amino acids. V shed 7 bases and J shed 1 base, with 10 bases lying between them. Germline CDR1 is MNHNS and CDR2 is SASEGT. For the CDR3, the DNA is TGTGCCAGCAAAATAAACCTTAACTATGGCTACACCTTC. It codes for CASKINLNYGYTF.

The sample holds many counts of this clonotype. The chain recombines TRBV19 with TRBJ2-1, with D perhaps TRBD2 (6 bases). V lost 8 bases to trimming and J lost 8 bases, with 16 bases between them. The CDR3 covers 13 residues. Germline loops: CDR1 LNHDA, CDR2 SQIVND (reference sequence). The CDR3 DNA reads as TGTGCCAGTGGAGCGGGCCCTAGGGATGAGCAGTTCTTC. It specifies CASGAGPRDEQFF.

The chain has TRBV19 and TRBJ2-5, with 8 bases matching TRBD2. The trim removed 5 bases at V and 5 bases at J, leaving 7 bases unmatched. CDR1 and CDR2 from the germline V gene are LNHDA and SQIVND (reference sequence). CDR3 size: 14 residues. This CDR3 is CASSPPSGSETQYF. CDR3 in DNA: TGTGCCAGTAGTCCCCCGAGCGGGAGTGAGACCCAGTACTTC.

This clonotype was picked up a small number of times. The chain is built from TRBV4-1 and TRBJ1-2; TRBD1 might be the D (5 bases). CDR1 and CDR2 (germline): MGHRA, YSYEKL. V lost 0 bases and J lost 2, with 16 bases in between. This CDR3 is 17 amino acids long. The CDR3 is CASSQDRNSGMNYGYTF. DNA for the CDR3: TGCGCCAGCAGCCAAGATAGAAACTCAGGGATGAACTATGGCTACACCTTC.

This clonotype has only one observation. The conserved closing phenylalanine or tryptophan is absent in this CDR3, likely reflecting a read error. The chain has TRBV5-1 and TRBJ1-1; possibly TRBD1 for D (6 bases). The ends were cut back, 0 bases at V and 2 bases at J, with 8 bases in the middle. The CDR3 spans 14 residues. Germline assignment: CDR1 SGHRS and CDR2 YFSETQ. This chain's CDR3 is CASSLGTVNTEAFS. CDR3 DNA sequence: TGCGCCAGCAGCTTGGGGACAGTAAACACTGAAGCTTTCTCT.

This clonotype was detected a few times. The chain combines TRBV27 with TRBJ1-2, with TRBD1 as a possible D gene (5 bases). This CDR3 has 15 residues. Germline CDR1 is MNHEY and CDR2 is SMNVEV (reference sequence). Trimming cost V 8 bases and J 4 bases, with 20 bases left between them. The CDR3 coding sequence is TGTGCCAGCCGAACCCGGGGGGTGGGGTCCTATGGCTACACCTTC. This sequence encodes CASRTRGVGSYGYTF.

This sequence joins TRBV15 and TRBJ2-1, with D tentatively TRBD2 (5 bases). The V and J ends lost 1 base and 0 bases respectively, with 13 bases between them. The CDR3 totals 17 residues. Germline CDR1 reads LNHNV; CDR2 reads YYDKDF (reference sequence). The CDR3 DNA sequence: TGTGCCACCAGCAGAGCTCCGGGATTTAGCTCCTACAATGAGCAGTTCTTC. It codes for CATSRAPGFSSYNEQFF. The variable domain in full, with the rest retrieved from reference TRBV15 and TRBJ2-1, is DAMVIQNPRYQVTQFGKPVTLSCSQTLNHNVMYWYQQKSSQAPKLLFHYYDKDFNNEADTPDNFQSRRPNTSFCFLDIRSPGLGDTAMYLCATSRAPGFSSYNEQFFGPGTRLTVL.

The chain has TRBV4-1 and TRBJ2-7; D might be TRBD1 or TRBD2, each matching 5 bases. The CDR3 is 15 residues long. V shed 0 bases and J shed 3 bases, with 12 bases lying between them. Per the germline V gene, CDR1 is MGHRA and CDR2 is YSYEKL. CDR3 sequence: CASSQDSGRSYEQYF. The CDR3 region has the DNA TGCGCCAGCAGCCAAGATTCGGGACGGAGCTACGAGCAGTACTTC.

Regarding this clonotype: A single base separates this from a much larger clone, so it may be a read error. The chain carries TRBV25-1 and TRBJ1-5; D ambiguous. The V gene lost 7 bases and the J gene lost 7 bases, with 14 bases spanning the gap. In germline, CDR1 is MGHDK, CDR2 SYGVNS. This CDR3 has 13 amino acids. The CDR3 sequence is CASNTELGQPQHF. The CDR3 nucleotides read TGTGCCAGCAACACTGAGTTGGGGCAGCCCCAGCATTTT.

This clonotype was seen ten or more times. The chain has TRBV6-2 or TRBV6-3 and TRBJ2-5, with 8 bases that match TRBD1. The CDR3 length is 14 residues. CDR1 and CDR2 from the germline V gene are MNHEY and SVGEGT. Unmatched junction bases numbered 8, after V lost 6 bases and J lost 5 bases. CDR3 bases: TGTGCCAGCAGATCGGACAGGGCAACGGAGACCCAGTACTTC. It yields the protein CASRSDRATETQYF.

In its sample, this clonotype was seen many times. This chain uses TRBV9 with TRBJ1-3; tentatively, D is TRBD1 (5 bases). Deletions cut 3 bases from V and 4 bases from J, with 14 bases between. Germline CDR1 and CDR2: SGDLS and YYNGEE. The CDR3 consists of 15 residues. CDR3 sequence: CASSGPGTRGNTIYF. Here the CDR3 DNA reads TGTGCCAGCAGCGGGCCCGGGACTCGCGGAAACACCATATATTTT.

This clonotype was observed many times. The V call is TRBV12-3 or TRBV12-4, the J call TRBJ2-5, with 9 nucleotides matching TRBD1. Trimming at V came to 2 bases and at J to 2 bases, leaving 9 bases not matched to a gene. The CDR3 covers 17 residues. The CDR3 reads CASSLLGTGSAQETQYF. CDR3 DNA sequence: TGTGCCAGCAGTTTACTGGGGACAGGGAGTGCTCAAGAGACCCAGTACTTC.

This clonotype has ten or more counts. The chain combines TRBV11-2 with TRBJ2-1; tentative D call: TRBD2 (5 bases). The CDR3 has 15 amino acids. V dropped 5 bases and J dropped 2 bases, with 13 bases sitting between them. CDR1 and CDR2 (germline): SGHAT, FQNNGV. The CDR3 sequence is CASSLGLPPYNEQFF. DNA for the CDR3: TGTGCCAGCAGCCTCGGACTGCCACCCTACAATGAGCAGTTCTTC.

This clonotype was seen a handful of times. The V and J genes are TRBV18 and TRBJ2-7; D may be TRBD1 (5 bases). Trimming took off 8 bases at V and 2 bases at J, with 13 bases between the two ends. Germline values: CDR1 KGHSH, CDR2 LQKENI. CDR3 size: 13 residues. CDR3 nucleotides: TGTGCCAGCGGGAAAACAGGAACCTACGAGCAGTACTTC. Translated: CASGKTGTYEQYF.